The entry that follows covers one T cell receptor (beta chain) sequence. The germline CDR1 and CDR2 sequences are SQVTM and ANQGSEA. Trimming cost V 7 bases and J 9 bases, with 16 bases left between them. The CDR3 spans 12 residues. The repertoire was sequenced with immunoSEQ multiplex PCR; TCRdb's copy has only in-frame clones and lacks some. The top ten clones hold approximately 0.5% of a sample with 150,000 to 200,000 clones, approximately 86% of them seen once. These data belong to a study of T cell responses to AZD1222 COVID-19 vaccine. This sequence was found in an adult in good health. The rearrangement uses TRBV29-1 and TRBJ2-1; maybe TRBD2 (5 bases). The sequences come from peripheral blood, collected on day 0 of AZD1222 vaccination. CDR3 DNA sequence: TGCAGCGCCTGCACTTGGGAGTTTGAGCAGTTCTTC. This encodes CSACTWEFEQFF.